One and the same sample provided the 20 T cell receptor beta chains below, sequenced in a study of T cells in Graves' hyperthyroidism and ophthalmopathy. TCR beta CDR3 regions were amplified from RNA. With the HTBI primer set, the TCR CDR3 went through a first round of RT-PCR. TCRdb independently ran MiXCR on the multiplex PCR reads; one entry per CDR3 protein. The table has 300,000 to 400,000 distinct CDR3 sequences, around a sixth seen once. Sequencing was performed on blood. The receptors shown here come from a woman aged 45-59 years with Graves' hyperthyroidism.

In its sample, this clonotype was seen many times. The rearrangement uses TRBV5-1 and TRBJ2-5; possibly TRBD1 for D (6 bases). This CDR3 region has 14 residues. V dropped 4 bases and J dropped 1 base, with 11 bases sitting between them. Germline CDR1 SGHRS, CDR2 YFSETQ. CDR3 nucleotides: TGCGCCAGCAGCGCACAGGGTAGCCAAGAGACCCAGTACTTC. Translation: CASSAQGSQETQYF.

This clonotype has a handful of counts. This chain uses TRBV10-2 with TRBJ2-5; no definite D call. The germline V and J ends were trimmed by 4 bases and 5 bases, with 8 bases remaining between them. CDR3 length equals 12 residues. Looked up from germline, CDR1 is WSHSY and CDR2 is SAAADI. The CDR3 DNA reads TGCGCCAGCAGTGCAGCGAGGGAGACCCAGTACTTC. Translation: CASSAARETQYF.

Comments on this clonotype: With a much larger clone just one base away, this may be a read error. The gene calls are TRBV18 and TRBJ1-5, with D possibly matching TRBD1 (5 bases). The CDR3 consists of 13 residues. Germline V gene sequence: CDR1 KGHSH, CDR2 LQKENI. V lost 2 bases to trimming and J lost 7 bases, with 9 bases between them. The CDR3 DNA reads TGTGCCAGCTCACCAGCAGGGTACCAGCCCCAGCATTTT. Residues: CASSPAGYQPQHF.

This clonotype has more than one count but fewer than ten. The gene calls are TRBV20-1 and TRBJ1-3; 10 nucleotides line up with TRBD1. The CDR3 consists of 16 residues. Germline V gene sequence: CDR1 DFQATT, CDR2 SNEGSKA (reference sequence). After removal of 6 bases from V and 1 base from J, the junction contained 9 bases not matched to a gene. The CDR3 region is CSATGDRGDSGNTIYF. The CDR3 coding sequence is TGCAGTGCCACTGGGGACAGGGGCGATTCTGGAAACACCATATATTTT.

At least ten counts were recorded for this clonotype. V and J are TRBV6-1 and TRBJ2-3, with 9 bases lining up with TRBD1. Germline CDR1 is MNHNS and CDR2 is SASEGT. The length of the CDR3 is 16 residues. The V and J ends lost 6 bases and 2 bases, in that order; junction bases with no gene match: 9. The CDR3, as DNA: TGTGCCAGCAGGAGGGACAGGGCCTTACCCACAGATACGCAGTATTTT. Protein: CASRRDRALPTDTQYF.

This sequence joins TRBV20-1 and TRBJ2-7; TRBD1 or TRBD2 may be the D gene (5 bases each). The germline V and J ends were trimmed by 6 bases and 0 bases, with 15 bases remaining between them. CDR1 DFQATT and CDR2 SNEGSKA come from the germline V gene (reference sequence). The CDR3 loop spans 14 amino acids. The CDR3 sequence: CSANRDQSSYEQYF. DNA for the CDR3: TGCAGTGCGAACCGGGACCAGAGCTCCTACGAGCAGTACTTC.

This clonotype was detected many times. This rearrangement joins TRBV28 to TRBJ2-7; 8 bases are shared with TRBD2. Germline lookup yields CDR1 MDHEN and CDR2 SYDVKM. The CDR3 contains 13 residues. With 3 bases clipped from V and 5 bases from J, the junction kept 3 bases outside the gene matches. For the CDR3, the DNA is TGTGCCAGCAGTTTGGGTAGCGGGAACGAGCAGTACTTC. Encoded protein: CASSLGSGNEQYF.

This clonotype occurred many times. The rearrangement joins TRBV12-3 or TRBV12-4 to TRBJ1-3; maybe TRBD1 (5 bases). V was pared by 5 bases and J by 7 bases, with 9 bases between. The CDR3 spans 12 residues. The CDR3 spells CASSREGNTIYF. The CDR3 coding sequence is TGTGCCAGCAGTCGCGAGGGGAACACCATATATTTT.

This clonotype was detected only a few times. The rearrangement uses TRBV9 and TRBJ2-5, with TRBD1 matching 9 bases. The CDR3 runs 13 residues. Germline values: CDR1 SGDLS, CDR2 YYNGEE. Losses at the gene ends were 7 bases for V and 1 base for J; bases not matched to a gene: 2. In DNA form, the CDR3 reads TGTGCCAGCGGACAGGGGCCCCAAGAGACCCAGTACTTC. Translating it yields CASGQGPQETQYF.

At least ten counts were recorded for this clonotype. The gene calls are TRBV2 and TRBJ2-3, with 10 bases lining up with TRBD2. Germline CDR1 SNHLY, CDR2 FYNNEI. V trimming: 2 bases; J trimming: 5 bases; junction bases outside the gene matches: 1. The CDR3 has 14 residues. CDR3 sequence (DNA): TGTGCCAGCAGTGAAAGCGGGAGGGTAGATACGCAGTATTTT. Residues: CASSESGRVDTQYF.

Many counts were recorded for this clonotype. V usage is TRBV7-3 and J usage is TRBJ2-5, with a weak D call TRBD1 (5 bases). Germline values: CDR1 SGHTA, CDR2 FQGTGA. This CDR3 is built from 15 residues. V was clipped by 1 base and J by 3 bases, with 12 bases between them. The CDR3 nucleotides read TGTGCCAGCAGCTTAAGCCAGGGAAGAAAAGAGACCCAGTACTTC. Translation gives CASSLSQGRKETQYF. Using reference TRBV7-3 and TRBJ2-5 for the parts outside the CDR3, the full variable domain is GAGVSQTPSNKVTEKGKYVELRCDPISGHTALYWYRQSLGQGPEFLIYFQGTGAADDSGLPNDRFFAVRPEGSVSTLKIQRTERGDSAVYLCASSLSQGRKETQYFGPGTRLLVL.

There are many counts of this clonotype. The gene calls are TRBV28 and TRBJ2-5; D gene uncertain. The CDR3 is made up of 14 amino acids. Germline loops: CDR1 MDHEN, CDR2 SYDVKM. V was shortened by 4 bases and J by 5 bases, with 14 bases between the two germline ends. The CDR3 coding sequence is TGTGCCAGCAGTTCCACGGGTTTACGGGAGACCCAGTACTTC. Translating gives CASSSTGLRETQYF.

This clonotype has at least ten counts. The V gene is TRBV20-1, the J gene TRBJ2-7; perhaps TRBD2 as D (6 bases). Germline loops: CDR1 DFQATT, CDR2 SNEGSKA (reference sequence). The CDR3 has 15 residues. V was pared by 3 bases and J by 4 bases, with 19 bases between. This CDR3 is CSARDLVEGRYEQYF. CDR3 nucleotides: TGCAGTGCTAGGGACCTAGTGGAGGGCCGGTACGAGCAGTACTTC.

There are many counts of this clonotype. The chain recombines TRBV28 with TRBJ1-5; the D is unclear. This CDR3 region has 15 residues. The V gene's germline CDR1 is MDHEN and CDR2 SYDVKM. Deletions cut 7 bases from V and 0 bases from J, with 13 bases between. CDR3 coding DNA: TGTGCCAGCACCCGATGGGCCGGTAGCAATCAGCCCCAGCATTTT. The encoded protein is CASTRWAGSNQPQHF.

In this sample, this clonotype turned up a few times. This sequence joins TRBV12-3 or TRBV12-4 and TRBJ1-1; 8 bases map to TRBD1. V lost 6 bases and J lost 5; bases outside the gene matches: 8. The CDR3 extends over 14 amino acids. CDR3 region: CASSRQGTGTEAFF. The DNA for the CDR3 is TGTGCCAGCAGCCGACAGGGGACGGGGACTGAAGCTTTCTTT.

The gene calls are TRBV6-1 and TRBJ2-1; 7 bases map to TRBD2. J gave up 2 bases and V 7 bases, and 8 bases lay outside the gene matches. Germline V gene data show CDR1 as MNHNS and CDR2 as SASEGT. The CDR3 sequence is 15 residues long. CDR3 coding DNA: TGTGCCAGCACGGAGAATCGGGGGGCCTACAATGAGCAGTTCTTC. Its translation is CASTENRGAYNEQFF.

There are many counts of this clonotype. The J gene is TRBJ2-3, the V gene TRBV6-1; 8 bases fit TRBD2. The ends lost 7 bases at V and 2 bases at J; junction bases unmatched: 5. Germline-derived CDR1 and CDR2 are MNHNS and SASEGT. The CDR3 is 14 residues long. DNA of the CDR3: TGTGCCAGCAAGGATAGCGGGGACACAGATACGCAGTATTTT. Translated: CASKDSGDTDTQYF.

The chain carries TRBV20-1 and TRBJ2-5; TRBD2 is a possible D gene (6 bases). The CDR3 covers 14 residues. V was cut by 4 bases and J by 2 bases, with 14 bases left in between. CDR1 is DFQATT, CDR2 SNEGSKA, per germline (reference sequence). CDR3 amino acids: CSATGGDPQETQYF. CDR3 nucleotide sequence: TGCAGTGCTACCGGGGGAGATCCACAAGAGACCCAGTACTTC.

This clonotype has only a few counts. The chain carries TRBV12-3 or TRBV12-4 and TRBJ1-5, with 9 bases that match TRBD1. V shed 0 bases, J shed 9 bases, and the junction held 6 bases outside the gene matches. The CDR3 contains 15 residues. CDR3 residues: CASSLATGGGSPQHF. CDR3 bases: TGTGCCAGCAGTTTAGCGACAGGGGGAGGATCGCCCCAGCATTTT.

The chain has TRBV12-3 or TRBV12-4 and TRBJ2-7; D is perhaps TRBD2 (6 bases). This CDR3 is 18 amino acids long. V was cut by 5 bases and J by 4 bases, with 27 bases left in between. CDR3 nucleotides: TGTGCCAGCAGTCCCGGGACTTTCCGATCCGACGGGGAGTACGAGCAGTACTTC. It is translated as CASSPGTFRSDGEYEQYF.